The next 27 T cell receptor beta chains were all read from a single sample in a study of identical twins. Each CDR3 protein is one row after TCRdb ran MiXCR on the 5' RACE reads. This table holds about 720,000 distinct CDR3 sequences, 15% to 20% found once. These data were also filed under a second study, of T cells expressing NK-cell markers.

The sample taken for sequencing was PBMCs. Receptors originate from a woman under 30 in good health.

CDR3 residues: CASSQVDAGEQETQYF. CDR3 DNA: TGTGCCAGCAGCCAAGTCGACGCGGGAGAGCAAGAGACCCAGTACTTC. This chain links TRBV4-2 with TRBJ2-5; TRBD2 matches at 7 bases. Germline trimming cut 1 base from V and 2 bases from J; bases unmatched to any gene: 7. CDR3 length: 16 residues. Germline loops: CDR1 LGHNA, CDR2 YNFKEQ.

In its sample, this clonotype was seen a few times. The chain is built from TRBV20-1 and TRBJ2-7, with D perhaps TRBD2 (6 bases). Trimming shortened V by 7 bases and J by 2 bases, and 33 bases separated the two germline ends. This CDR3 region has 19 residues. CDR1 is DFQATT, CDR2 SNEGSKA, per germline (reference sequence). The CDR3 sequence is CSDHARQRVPIHPPYEQYF. The DNA for the CDR3 is TGCAGTGATCACGCCCGTCAGCGGGTCCCCATCCACCCCCCCTACGAGCAGTACTTC.

This chain joins TRBV20-1 and TRBJ1-5, with D perhaps matching TRBD1 (6 bases). With 3 bases removed from V and 3 bases from J, the gap between germline ends came to 15 bases. Germline V lookup: CDR1 DFQATT, CDR2 SNEGSKA (reference sequence). The CDR3 consists of 15 residues. The CDR3: CSARDSSPYNQPQHF. The DNA of the CDR3 is TGCAGTGCTAGGGACAGTTCCCCTTACAATCAGCCCCAGCATTTT.

This clonotype has just a few counts. One junction end does not reproduce the germline sequence, and a read error may be involved. The chain combines TRBV24-1 with TRBJ2-3; TRBD2 agrees at 15 bases. Germline V gene lookup returns CDR1 KGHDR and CDR2 SFDVKD. The CDR3 length is 13 residues. The CDR3 loop is CATSDGTSGRRDF. CDR3 DNA: TGTGCCACCAGTGACGGGACTAGCGGGAGGCGGGATTTT.

The V and J genes are TRBV7-9 and TRBJ1-1; tentative D call: TRBD1 (5 bases). Germline CDR1 is SEHNR and CDR2 is FQNEAQ (reference sequence). CDR3 size: 10 residues. Trimming removed 3 bases at V and 11 bases at J, with 7 bases between. CDR3 in DNA: TGTGCCAGCAGCTTCGGGGCGGCTTTCTTT. It encodes CASSFGAAFF.

The chain couples TRBV12-3 or TRBV12-4 to TRBJ2-3; 7 positions match TRBD1. The CDR3 contains 15 residues. The trim removed 6 bases at V and 4 bases at J, leaving 10 bases unmatched. The CDR3 sequence is CASSGQAATADTQYF. As DNA, the CDR3 is TGTGCCAGCAGCGGACAGGCCGCTACAGCAGATACGCAGTATTTT.

This clonotype occurred many times. The rearrangement uses TRBV4-3 and TRBJ2-1; D remains unclear. Germline CDR1 LGHNA, CDR2 YSLEER. Trimming cost V 4 bases and J 0 bases, with 7 bases left between them. This CDR3 has 14 amino acids. As DNA, the CDR3 is TGCGCCAGCAGCCCAAGGAGCTCCTACAATGAGCAGTTCTTC. This codes for CASSPRSSYNEQFF.

CDR3 amino acids: CSAQGGSGANVLTF. The CDR3 DNA is TGCAGTGCTCAAGGGGGGTCTGGGGCCAACGTCCTGACTTTC. V is TRBV20-1 and J is TRBJ2-6, with D perhaps TRBD1 or TRBD2 (6 bases each). The CDR3 has 14 amino acids. The germline V gene encodes CDR1 DFQATT and CDR2 SNEGSKA (reference sequence). Trimming took 5 bases from V and 1 from J, leaving 9 bases between them.

This clonotype was seen a handful of times. This rearrangement joins TRBV7-6 to TRBJ2-2; 10 bases are a match to TRBD2. This CDR3 comprises 16 residues. The germline gives CDR1 SGHVS, CDR2 FNYEAQ. Trimming at V came to 4 bases and at J to 6 bases, leaving 8 bases not matched to a gene. The DNA of the CDR3 is TGTGCCAGCAGCTCTCTAGCGGGAGAAGGGGCCGGGGAGCTGTTTTTT. The encoded protein is CASSSLAGEGAGELFF.

The chain links TRBV9 to TRBJ1-5; D is perhaps TRBD1 (5 bases). Germline loops: CDR1 SGDLS, CDR2 YYNGEE. The CDR3 extends over 15 amino acids. Trimming removed 0 bases from V and 2 bases from J, with 9 bases in between. Written as DNA, the CDR3 is TGTGCCAGCAGCGTAGAGGGAGGGGGCAATCAGCCCCAGCATTTT. Its translation: CASSVEGGGNQPQHF. Looking up the rest from reference TRBV9 and TRBJ1-5 gives the full variable domain: DSGVTQTPKHLITATGQRVTLRCSPRSGDLSVYWYQQSLDQGLQFLIQYYNGEERAKGNILERFSAQQFPDLHSELNLSSLELGDSALYFCASSVEGGGNQPQHFGDGTRLSIL.

The table lists this clonotype with a few counts. The chain recombines TRBV20-1 with TRBJ2-1; 13 nucleotides match TRBD2. This CDR3 has 15 residues. The germline gives CDR1 DFQATT, CDR2 SNEGSKA (reference sequence). Trimming took 1 base from V and 8 from J; bases not matched to a gene: 5. The CDR3 DNA sequence: TGCAGTGCTAGAGCTCGGACTAGCGGGGGCGATGAGCAGTTCTTC. Its protein product is CSARARTSGGDEQFF.

The table lists this clonotype with a few counts. V and J are TRBV25-1 and TRBJ2-3; D call uncertain. V lost 3 bases and J lost 2, with 6 bases in between. The CDR3 runs to 13 residues. CDR1 and CDR2 from the germline V gene are MGHDK and SYGVNS. Here the CDR3 DNA reads TGTGCCAGCAGTGATGGCTTCACAGATACGCAGTATTTT. Amino acids: CASSDGFTDTQYF.

In this sample, this clonotype turned up a few times. The chain combines TRBV20-1 with TRBJ1-5; D gene unclear. CDR1 is DFQATT, CDR2 SNEGSKA, per germline (reference sequence). The length of the CDR3 is 13 residues. The germline V and J ends were trimmed by 4 bases and 1 base, with 8 bases remaining between them. The CDR3 coding sequence is TGCAGTGCTACGTACGGGAGCAATCAGCCCCAGCATTTT. Its translation: CSATYGSNQPQHF.

This clonotype came up once. This rearrangement joins TRBV18 to TRBJ1-3; D is ambiguous. Germline CDR1 is KGHSH and CDR2 is LQKENI. The CDR3 spans 16 residues. V gave up 6 bases and J gave up 0 bases, with 15 bases separating them. The CDR3 region has the DNA TGTGCCAGCTCGCGGACTGCTCGATCCTCTGGAAACACCATATATTTT. It translates to CASSRTARSSGNTIYF.

The V gene is TRBV3-1, the J gene TRBJ1-5; D perhaps matches TRBD1 (6 bases). CDR3 length equals 14 residues. V was shortened by 2 bases and J by 6 bases, with 11 bases between the two germline ends. CDR1 and CDR2 from the germline V gene are LGHDT and YNNKEL (reference sequence). The CDR3 loop reads CASSQRGAGQPQHF. The DNA for the CDR3 is TGTGCCAGCAGCCAACGGGGGGCCGGTCAGCCCCAGCATTTT.

J is TRBJ2-1 and V is TRBV6-5; possibly TRBD2 for D (5 bases). Germline CDR1 MNHEY, CDR2 SVGAGI. This CDR3 is built from 16 residues. Trimming stripped 0 bases from V and 5 bases from J, with 14 bases between. This CDR3 reads CASSYSIGVGDNEQFF. CDR3 nucleotides: TGTGCCAGCAGTTACTCGATTGGTGTGGGAGACAATGAGCAGTTCTTC.

This clonotype was observed at least ten times. This chain uses TRBV7-2 with TRBJ2-5, with 7 nucleotides matching TRBD1. Germline lookup yields CDR1 SGHTA and CDR2 FQGNSA. J gave up 9 bases and V 5 bases, and 12 bases lay outside the gene matches. CDR3 length: 14 residues. The CDR3 here is CASSQNRGDMAQYF. CDR3 DNA: TGTGCCAGCAGCCAAAACAGGGGTGATATGGCCCAGTACTTC. Using reference TRBV7-2 and TRBJ2-5 for the parts outside the CDR3, the full variable domain is GAGVSQSPSNKVTEKGKDVELRCDPISGHTALYWYRQSLGQGLEFLIYFQGNSAPDKSGLPSDRFSAERTGGSVSTLTIQRTQQEDSAVYLCASSQNRGDMAQYFGPGTRLLVL.

The chain couples TRBV7-2 to TRBJ2-2; D gene uncertain. From germline, CDR1 is SGHTA and CDR2 FQGNSA. The CDR3 has 15 residues. V was cut by 1 base and J by 2 bases, with 8 bases left in between. This CDR3 reads CASSLVPINTGELFF. The CDR3, as DNA: TGTGCCAGCAGCTTAGTCCCCATTAACACCGGGGAGCTGTTTTTT.

V is TRBV4-3 and J is TRBJ2-7, with no clear D. This CDR3 spans 15 amino acids. Looked up from germline, CDR1 is LGHNA and CDR2 is YSLEER. V was clipped by 0 bases and J by 12 bases, with 21 bases between them. The CDR3 reads CASSQDLLDPRTPYF. In DNA form, the CDR3 reads TGCGCCAGCAGCCAAGATCTTCTCGATCCTCGGACCCCGTACTTC.

This clonotype was seen repeatedly, ten times or more. The chain combines TRBV6-5 with TRBJ2-2, with TRBD2 matching over 8 bases. The CDR3 totals 17 residues. V shed 0 bases, J shed 6 bases, and the junction held 9 bases outside the gene matches. In germline, CDR1 is MNHEY, CDR2 SVGAGI. CDR3 DNA sequence: TGTGCCAGCAGTTACTCGACTTCCGGGGGGGCCGCCGGGGAGCTGTTTTTT. Protein product: CASSYSTSGGAAGELFF.

The chain combines TRBV14 with TRBJ2-5; D might be TRBD2 (5 bases). Germline CDR1 SGHDN, CDR2 FVKESK. Deletions cut 4 bases from V and 0 bases from J, with 12 bases between. This CDR3 has 15 residues. The CDR3 DNA follows: TGTGCCAGCAGCCGGACTGGCTGGTACCAAGAGACCCAGTACTTC. This gives the protein CASSRTGWYQETQYF.

The chain has TRBV29-1 and TRBJ2-7; 10 positions match TRBD1. J lost 5 bases, V lost 4 bases, and 5 bases had no gene match. Germline V gene lookup returns CDR1 SQVTM and CDR2 ANQGSEA. The CDR3 is 13 residues long. DNA of the CDR3: TGCAGCGTTGTCCGGGACAGGGGCGACGAGCAGTACTTC. Protein: CSVVRDRGDEQYF.

This clonotype has just a few counts. CDR3 in DNA: TGTGCCATCAGTCTACAGGACAACACTGAAGCTTTCTTT. Translation: CAISLQDNTEAFF. The chain uses TRBV10-3 and TRBJ1-1, with D possibly matching TRBD1 (5 bases). The CDR3 sequence is 13 residues long. Germline lookup yields CDR1 ENHRY and CDR2 SYGVKD. Trimming removed 5 bases from V and 2 bases from J, with 9 bases in between.

The chain links TRBV9 to TRBJ1-2; D is undetermined. CDR1 and CDR2 from the germline V gene are SGDLS and YYNGEE. This CDR3 is built from 16 residues. V dropped 4 bases and J dropped 0 bases, with 16 bases sitting between them. The CDR3 loop reads CASSPSPEFSNYGYTF. CDR3 sequence (DNA): TGTGCCAGCAGCCCAAGCCCAGAGTTTTCTAACTATGGCTACACCTTC.

This clonotype was seen a handful of times. The V call is TRBV10-2, the J call TRBJ1-2; no reliable D call. The V gene's germline CDR1 is WSHSY and CDR2 SAAADI. The CDR3 consists of 14 residues. Trimming stripped 4 bases from V and 2 bases from J, with 11 bases between. In DNA form, the CDR3 reads TGCGCCAGCAGTGCTTTCGGAATCAACTATGGCTACACCTTC. Protein sequence: CASSAFGINYGYTF.

This clonotype was picked up a small number of times. V and J are TRBV3-1 and TRBJ1-1; 8 positions agree with TRBD1. This CDR3 has 15 residues. Per the germline V gene, CDR1 is LGHDT and CDR2 is YNNKEL (reference sequence). Trimming removed 4 bases from V and 4 bases from J; junction bases left unmatched: 8. CDR3 sequence (DNA): TGTGCCAGCAGCCCCCGACAGGGGATGACCACTGAAGCTTTCTTT. This translates into CASSPRQGMTTEAFF.

This clonotype was counted a few times. CDR3 coding DNA: TGCAGTGCTAGCGTGACAGGATACAATGAGCAGTTCTTC. Translated: CSASVTGYNEQFF. The chain combines TRBV20-1 with TRBJ2-1; possibly TRBD1 for D (6 bases). Germline V gives CDR1 DFQATT, CDR2 SNEGSKA (reference sequence). This CDR3 spans 13 amino acids. The ends were cut back, 3 bases at V and 4 bases at J, with 10 bases in the middle.